The entry below describes one TCR beta chain. The CDR3 has 13 amino acids. V was clipped by 10 bases and J by 5 bases, with 16 bases between them. CDR1 and CDR2 from the germline V gene are SEHNR and FQNEAQ (reference sequence). Produced via immunoSEQ multiplex PCR; TCRdb's table is partial and in-frame only. The sample consists of tens of thousands of clones, roughly nine tenths of them appearing once. This sample was taken from a study of T cell changes during pregnancy in multiple sclerosis. This sequence originates from a female donor in good health, enrolled as a control in a pregnancy study. The sequencing used peripheral blood, collected in the second trimester of pregnancy. The chain is built from TRBV7-9 and TRBJ2-3, with D possibly TRBD2 on 5 matching bases. The CDR3 spells CATFRPRGDTQYF. CDR3 nucleotide sequence: TGTGCCACCTTTAGACCACGGGGAGATACGCAGTATTTT.